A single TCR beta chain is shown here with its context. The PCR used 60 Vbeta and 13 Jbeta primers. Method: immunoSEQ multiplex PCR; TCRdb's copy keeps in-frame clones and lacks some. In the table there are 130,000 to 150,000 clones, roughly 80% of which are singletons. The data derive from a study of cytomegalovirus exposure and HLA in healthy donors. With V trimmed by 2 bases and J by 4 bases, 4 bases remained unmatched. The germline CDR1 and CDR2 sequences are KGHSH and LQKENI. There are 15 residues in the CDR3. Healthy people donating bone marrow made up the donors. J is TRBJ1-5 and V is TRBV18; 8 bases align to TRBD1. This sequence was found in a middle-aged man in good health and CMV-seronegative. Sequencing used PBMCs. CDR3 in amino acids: CASSPDRGLNQPQHF. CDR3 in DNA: TGTGCCAGCTCACCAGACAGGGGCCTGAATCAGCCCCAGCATTTT.